Listed here is a single TCR beta chain. The target antigen is unknown. The study ran its PCR with 60 Vbeta and 13 Jbeta primers. Here immunoSEQ multiplex PCR was the method, and the copy in TCRdb shows in-frame clones only, minus some. This specimen shows around 190,000 clones; the ten leading clones hold roughly 0.89%. V trimming: 5 bases; J trimming: 5 bases; junction bases outside the gene matches: 9. The germline gives CDR1 MNHEY, CDR2 SMNVEV (reference sequence). The CDR3 covers 15 residues. This specimen belongs to a study of cytomegalovirus exposure and HLA in healthy donors. Overall study context: Some 85 million unique TCRs, all from HLA-typed donors, were included in an early release of the data.

Findings of the study overall: The investigators catalogued under 200 TCR beta chains as cytomegalovirus-associated.

The TCR originated in a woman aged 25 to 39 in good health and CMV-seropositive. This chain uses TRBV27 with TRBJ2-7; 10 positions match TRBD2. The sequenced material came from PBMCs. The CDR3 DNA reads TGTGCCAGCAGTCTCAAAGCGGGAGGGCCCCACGAGCAGTACTTC. It is translated as CASSLKAGGPHEQYF.